This T cell receptor beta chain was recorded in a study of T-cell memory formation after mild COVID-19. Study conclusions and caveats: Day 15 to 85 contracting clones showed balanced CD4/CD8; day 15 to 37 expanders favored CD4+.

MiXCR was run by TCRdb on the 5' RACE reads, yielding one entry per CDR3 protein. The table includes around 250,000 distinct CDR3 sequences, roughly 15% detected once. This clonotype was recorded a few times. Its target is unknown. The CDR3 spans 16 residues. V gave up 6 bases and J gave up 3 bases; unmatched junction bases: 14. The rearrangement joins TRBV12-3 or TRBV12-4 to TRBJ2-7; 7 bases are shared with TRBD1. What was sequenced was PBMCs or a T cell subset sorted from them (not recorded which). The receptor comes from an adult woman who had mild COVID-19 (a few samples of this study predate the infection). Cell type and time point are not known. The CDR3 nucleotides read TGTGCCAGCAGCCCCTTGAGAGGACAGGAGGACTACGAGCAGTACTTC. Protein sequence: CASSPLRGQEDYEQYF.